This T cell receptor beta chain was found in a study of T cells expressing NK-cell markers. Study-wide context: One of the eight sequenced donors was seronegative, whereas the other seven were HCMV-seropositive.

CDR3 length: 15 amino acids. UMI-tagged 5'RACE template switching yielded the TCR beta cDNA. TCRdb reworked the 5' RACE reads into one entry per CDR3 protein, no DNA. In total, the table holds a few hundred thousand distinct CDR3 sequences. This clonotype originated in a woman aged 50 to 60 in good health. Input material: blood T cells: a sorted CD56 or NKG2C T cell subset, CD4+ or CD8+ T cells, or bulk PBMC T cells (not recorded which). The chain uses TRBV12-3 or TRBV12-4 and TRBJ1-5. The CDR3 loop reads CASSLGDRRDQPQHF.